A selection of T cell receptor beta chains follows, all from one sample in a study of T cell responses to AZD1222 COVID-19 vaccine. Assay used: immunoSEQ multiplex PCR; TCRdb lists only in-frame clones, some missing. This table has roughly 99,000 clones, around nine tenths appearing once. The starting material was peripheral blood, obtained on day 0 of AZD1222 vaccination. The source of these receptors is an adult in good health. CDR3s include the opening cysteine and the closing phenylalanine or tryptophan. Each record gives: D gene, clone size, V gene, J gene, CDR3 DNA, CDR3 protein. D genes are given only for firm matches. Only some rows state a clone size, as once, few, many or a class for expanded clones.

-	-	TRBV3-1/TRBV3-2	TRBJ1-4	TGTGCCAGCAGCCAAAAAGGGCCTCTAGAAAAACTGTTTTTT	CASSQKGPLEKLFF
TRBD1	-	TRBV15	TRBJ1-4	TGTGCCACCAGCCCCCGACAGGGGACAACTAATGAAAAACTGTTTTTT	CATSPRQGTTNEKLFF
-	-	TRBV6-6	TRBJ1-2	TGTGCCAGCAGTAAACAGGGCCAGAGCTATGGCTACACCTTC	CASSKQGQSYGYTF
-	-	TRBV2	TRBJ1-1	TGTGCCAGCAGTGTGAGAGCCACTGAAGCTTTCTTT	CASSVRATEAFF
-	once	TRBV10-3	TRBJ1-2	TGTGCCATCAGTGCTACGGTTGGGTCCCGGGGCTACACCTTC	CAISATVGSRGYTF
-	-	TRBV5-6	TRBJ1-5	TGTGCCAGCAGCTTTAGTCAGGACATTCAGCCCCAGCATTTT	CASSFSQDIQPQHF
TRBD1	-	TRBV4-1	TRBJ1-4	TGCGCCAGCAGCCAAGAGACAGGGGGATGGGATGAAAAACTGTTTTTT	CASSQETGGWDEKLFF
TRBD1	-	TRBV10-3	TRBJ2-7	TGTGCCATCAGCCCCGGGACAGGAGGGCAGGGTTACGAGCAGTACTTC	CAISPGTGGQGYEQYF
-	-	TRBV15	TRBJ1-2	TGTGCCACCGCGGGGGGCAACTATGGCTACACCTTC	CATAGGNYGYTF
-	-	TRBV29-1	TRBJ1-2	TGCAGCGTTGAGTCTTCAGGGGCGGGCTATGGCTACACCTTC	CSVESSGAGYGYTF
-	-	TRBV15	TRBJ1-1	TGTGCCACCAGGAGCGACATGAACACTGAAGCTTTCTTT	CATRSDMNTEAFF
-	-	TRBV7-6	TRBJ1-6	TGTGCCAGCAGCTTAGCCGGTTATAATTCACCCCTCCACTTT	CASSLAGYNSPLHF
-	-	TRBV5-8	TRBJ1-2	TGTGCCAGCAGCTTGGATCCCAGGCGCCGATATGGCTACACCTTC	CASSLDPRRRYGYTF
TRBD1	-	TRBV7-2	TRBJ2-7	TGTGCCAGCAGCTTAGCTTGGGACAGCTCCTACGAGCAGTACTTC	CASSLAWDSSYEQYF
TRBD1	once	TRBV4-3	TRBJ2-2	TGCGCCAGCAGCCAGGACGACAGGGGCGGGGAGCTGTTTTTT	CASSQDDRGGELFF
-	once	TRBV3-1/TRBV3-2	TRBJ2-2	TGTGCCAGCAGCCAAGGGGCCACCGGGGAGCTGTTTTTT	CASSQGATGELFF
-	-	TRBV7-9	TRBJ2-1	TGTGCCAGCAGCTCCTCCGCTAGCTGGGAGGTCTTC	CASSSSASWEVF
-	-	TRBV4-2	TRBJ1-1	TGTGCCAGCAGCCAAGATTTTGCGAACACTGAAGCTTTCTTT	CASSQDFANTEAFF
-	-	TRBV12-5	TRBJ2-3	TGTGCTAGTGGTCCTACAGATACGCAGTATTTT	CASGPTDTQYF
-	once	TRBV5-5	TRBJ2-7	TGTGCCAGCAGCTCCCTCCTACAGCCTTTTATGGGTGAGCAGTACTTC	CASSSLLQPFMGEQYF
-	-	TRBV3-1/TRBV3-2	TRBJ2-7	TGTGCCAGCAGCCAAGATTTCCACGAGCAGTACTTC	CASSQDFHEQYF
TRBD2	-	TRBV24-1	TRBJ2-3	TGTGCCACCAGTGACCGAGCGGGGGGGCAAATAGATACGCAGTATTTT	CATSDRAGGQIDTQYF
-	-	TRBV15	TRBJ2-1	TGTGCCACCAGCAGAGGGACAGAATACAATGAGCAGTTCTTC	CATSRGTEYNEQFF
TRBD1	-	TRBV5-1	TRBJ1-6	TGCGCCAGCAGCATGAAGACAGGGGCAGGTTCACCCCTCCACTTT	CASSMKTGAGSPLHF
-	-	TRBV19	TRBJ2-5	TGTGCCAGTAGTCCTTCTTTCGGAGAGGAAGAGACCCAGTACTTC	CASSPSFGEEETQYF
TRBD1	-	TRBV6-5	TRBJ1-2	TGTGCCAGCAACCTCCAACAGGGGATCTATGGCTACACCTTC	CASNLQQGIYGYTF
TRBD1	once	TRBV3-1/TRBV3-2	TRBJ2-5	TGTGCCAGCAGCCATGGACGGGGACAGGGATACGGAGAGACCCAGTACTTC	CASSHGRGQGYGETQYF
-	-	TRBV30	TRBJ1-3	TGTGCCTCCCCAAGCACAATTCCTGGAAACACCATATATTTT	CASPSTIPGNTIYF
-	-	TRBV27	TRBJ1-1	TGTGCCAGCAGTGTAAACAAAGCAGCCCTAGAAGCTTTCTTT	CASSVNKAALEAFF
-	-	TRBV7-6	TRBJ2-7	TGTGCCAGCAGCTTAGCATCAGGGCAACCCATCTACGAGCAGTACTTC	CASSLASGQPIYEQYF
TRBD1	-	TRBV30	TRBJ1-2	TGTGCCTGGAGTAAGGGACAGAGCTATGGCTACACCTTC	CAWSKGQSYGYTF
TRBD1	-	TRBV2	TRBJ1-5	TGTGCCAGCAGTCAAGGGGGCAGTCAGCCCCAGCATTTT	CASSQGGSQPQHF
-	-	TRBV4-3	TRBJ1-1	TGCGCCAGCAGCCTGCGCAACAAAGCTGAAGCTTTCTTT	CASSLRNKAEAFF
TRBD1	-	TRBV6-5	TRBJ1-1	TGTGCCAGCAGTCCCAGACAGGGACACAACACTGAAGCTTTCTTT	CASSPRQGHNTEAFF
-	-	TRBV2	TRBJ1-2	TGTGCCAGCAGTCCTGATGTTAACTATGGCTACACCTTC	CASSPDVNYGYTF
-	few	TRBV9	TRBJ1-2	TGTGCCAGCAGCGTAGCAGTTAACTATGGCTACACCTTC	CASSVAVNYGYTF
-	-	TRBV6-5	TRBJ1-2	TGTGCCAGCAGACAACCCGAATATGGCTACACCTTC	CASRQPEYGYTF
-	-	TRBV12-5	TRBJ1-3	TGTGCTAGTGGTTTGGGAAATTCCGGGCCCTCTGGAAACACCATATATTTT	CASGLGNSGPSGNTIYF
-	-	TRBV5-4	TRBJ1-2	TGTGCCAGCAGCGGCCCGAGAGGGAATGGCTACACCTTC	CASSGPRGNGYTF
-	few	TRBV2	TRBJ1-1	TGTGCCAGCAGAGAAAGGGCAATTAACACTGAAGCTTTCTTT	CASRERAINTEAFF
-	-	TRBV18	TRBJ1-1	TGTGCCAGCTCACCAGGTGGACTGAACACTGAAGCTTTCTTT	CASSPGGLNTEAFF
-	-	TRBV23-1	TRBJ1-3	TGCGCCAGCACCCTCCCCACCGGTTATATGCCTGGAAACACCATATATTTT	CASTLPTGYMPGNTIYF
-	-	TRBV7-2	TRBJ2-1	TGTGCCAGCAGCCTCCTAGGAGGCGCCGGGAATGAGCAGTTCTTC	CASSLLGGAGNEQFF
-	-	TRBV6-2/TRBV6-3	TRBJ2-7	TGTGCCAGCAGTTACTTACAGGTAGACTACGAGCAGTACTTC	CASSYLQVDYEQYF
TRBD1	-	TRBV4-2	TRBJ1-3	TGTGCCAGCAGCCTAGAGACAGGGAGTCGAAACACCATATATTTT	CASSLETGSRNTIYF
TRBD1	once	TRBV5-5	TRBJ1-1	TGTGCCAGCAGCCCGCATCACAGGGGAATGAACACTGAAGCTTTCTTT	CASSPHHRGMNTEAFF
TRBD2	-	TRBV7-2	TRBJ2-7	TGTGCCAGCAGCTTAGGATCGGGCGGGGGGGTCTACGAGCAGTACTTC	CASSLGSGGGVYEQYF
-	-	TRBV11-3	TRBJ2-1	TGTGCCAGCAGCGTGGGACCATCCCTCTACAATGAGCAGTTCTTC	CASSVGPSLYNEQFF
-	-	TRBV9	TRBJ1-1	TGTGCCAGCATCACAGAGAGGCAGGGACGTGAAGCTTTCTTT	CASITERQGREAFF
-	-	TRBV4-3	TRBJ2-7	TGCGCCAGCAGCCTAACATCCAGGGGTTCCCTCTACGAGCAGTACTTC	CASSLTSRGSLYEQYF
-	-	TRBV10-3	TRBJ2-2	TGTGCCATCAGTGAATACCCCTTCACCGGGGAGCTGTTTTTT	CAISEYPFTGELFF
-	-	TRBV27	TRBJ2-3	TGTGCCAGCAGTTTAGGGTACGGCACAGATACGCAGTATTTT	CASSLGYGTDTQYF
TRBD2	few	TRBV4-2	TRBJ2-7	TGTGCCAGCAGCCAAGACCCTCCGGGACTAGCGTACTACGAGCAGTACTTC	CASSQDPPGLAYYEQYF
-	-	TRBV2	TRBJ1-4	TGTGCCAGCAGGGATGGAGAGCGGGAAAAACTGTTTTTT	CASRDGEREKLFF
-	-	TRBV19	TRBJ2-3	TGTGCCAGTAGTGGTCAACAGGGGGGGGATACGCAGTATTTT	CASSGQQGGDTQYF
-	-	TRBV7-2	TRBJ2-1	TGTGCCAGCAGCTTAGTTAGGGTAGGCCCTACGCCCAAGCAGTTCTTC	CASSLVRVGPTPKQFF